The 19 T cell receptor beta chains below were found in one sample sequenced in a study of cytomegalovirus exposure and HLA in healthy donors. PCR used 60 Vbeta primers and 13 Jbeta primers. Assay: immunoSEQ multiplex PCR; the TCRdb copy retains only in-frame clones and omits some. The profile covers roughly 170,000 clones, with roughly 85% appearing a single time and 1.5% taken by the ten largest. Sample: PBMCs. The receptor set was obtained from a male donor in good health and CMV-seronegative.

The CDR3 DNA follows: TGTGCCAGTAGTATAAGGGTCATAGCGAGCAATCAGCCCCAGCATTTT. Translating gives CASSIRVIASNQPQHF. The chain combines TRBV19 with TRBJ1-5; unclear D gene. V was clipped by 2 bases and J by 1 base, with 12 bases between them. The CDR3 loop spans 16 amino acids. Germline V CDR1 and CDR2: LNHDA, SQIVND (reference sequence).

CDR3 nucleotide sequence: TGTGCCAGCAGCTTACGACAGGGCCTATACAATGAGCAGTTCTTC. Its translation: CASSLRQGLYNEQFF. V gene TRBV7-4 combines with J gene TRBJ2-1, with 7 bases matching TRBD1. Unmatched junction bases numbered 5, after V lost 2 bases and J lost 4 bases. CDR3 length equals 15 residues. Per the germline V gene, CDR1 is SGHVT and CDR2 is SQSDAQ.

The rearrangement joins TRBV28 to TRBJ2-3, with D hard to call. CDR1 is MDHEN, CDR2 SYDVKM, per germline. The length of the CDR3 is 16 residues. V was pared by 2 bases and J by 2 bases, with 14 bases between. The chain's CDR3 is CASSLRAEINTDTQYF. Written as DNA, the CDR3 is TGTGCCAGCAGTTTACGTGCGGAGATTAACACAGATACGCAGTATTTT.

The J gene is TRBJ2-7, the V gene TRBV4-3; possibly TRBD1 for D (6 bases). The germline CDR1 and CDR2 sequences are LGHNA and YSLEER. V gave up 2 bases and J gave up 0 bases, with 8 bases separating them. There are 14 residues in the CDR3. The chain's CDR3 is CASSQTGSSYEQYF. The CDR3 nucleotides read TGCGCCAGCAGCCAAACAGGGAGCTCCTACGAGCAGTACTTC.

The rearrangement joins TRBV7-6 to TRBJ2-6; 9 nucleotides agree with TRBD1. There are 19 residues in the CDR3. Germline loops: CDR1 SGHVS, CDR2 FNYEAQ. The V and J ends lost 2 bases and 0 bases, in that order; junction bases with no gene match: 8. CDR3 bases: TGTGCCAGCAGCTTACCGGGGGGACAGGGAACCTCTGGGGCCAACGTCCTGACTTTC. It yields the protein CASSLPGGQGTSGANVLTF.

This clone was recorded only once. The chain carries TRBV11-2 and TRBJ2-7; perhaps TRBD2 as D (6 bases). The CDR3 runs 14 residues. V lost 4 bases to trimming and J lost 4 bases, with 14 bases between them. Germline assignment: CDR1 SGHAT and CDR2 FQNNGV. The CDR3 is CASSSGRGPYEQYF. As DNA, the CDR3 is TGTGCCAGCAGCTCCGGGAGAGGGCCGTACGAGCAGTACTTC. Full variable domain (missing parts from reference TRBV11-2 and TRBJ2-7): EAGVAQSPRYKIIEKRQSVAFWCNPISGHATLYWYQQILGQGPKLLIQFQNNGVVDDSQLPKDRFSAERLKGVDSTLKIQPAKLEDSAVYLCASSSGRGPYEQYFGPGTRLTVT.

In the case of this clone: The same CDR3 arises from other DNA sequences in this sample as well. The chain couples TRBV28 to TRBJ1-2, with 7 bases fitting TRBD1. V dropped 6 bases and J dropped 2; count of bases not matched to a gene: 3. There are 13 residues in the CDR3. Germline CDR1 MDHEN, CDR2 SYDVKM. The CDR3 DNA is TGTGCCAGCAGCCTGGGACAGAACTATGGCTACACCTTC. It translates to CASSLGQNYGYTF.

This chain connects TRBV9 to TRBJ2-1; D is perhaps TRBD1 (6 bases). Germline V gene sequence: CDR1 SGDLS, CDR2 YYNGEE. With 0 bases removed from V and 10 bases from J, the gap between germline ends came to 11 bases. This CDR3 comprises 13 residues. The CDR3 loop is CASSVGYRDEQFF. The CDR3 nucleotides are TGTGCCAGCAGCGTAGGGTACAGGGACGAGCAGTTCTTC.

The chain carries TRBV28 and TRBJ1-2, with 7 bases lining up with TRBD1. CDR1 is MDHEN, CDR2 SYDVKM, per germline. This CDR3 comprises 16 residues. Trimming at V came to 6 bases and at J to 4 bases, leaving 14 bases not matched to a gene. CDR3 loop: CASRQLKGAGGYGYTF. The CDR3 DNA follows: TGTGCCAGCAGGCAACTAAAAGGGGCAGGGGGCTATGGCTACACCTTC.

This clone was recorded a few times. The chain combines TRBV13 with TRBJ2-7; TRBD2 agrees at 7 bases. CDR3 length equals 14 residues. Trimming cost V 8 bases and J 5 bases; bases outside gene matches: 12. Germline V gene lookup returns CDR1 PRHDT and CDR2 FYEKMQ (reference sequence). The chain's CDR3 is CASLLLGGKDEQYF. The CDR3 DNA reads as TGTGCCAGCCTCCTTCTCGGGGGGAAAGACGAGCAGTACTTC.

This chain connects TRBV4-2 to TRBJ2-3; D is undetermined. The ends were cut back, 0 bases at V and 5 bases at J, with 6 bases in the middle. Germline-derived CDR1 and CDR2 are LGHNA and YNFKEQ. The CDR3 is made up of 13 amino acids. CDR3 coding DNA: TGTGCCAGCAGCCAAGAGTCTAGAGATACGCAGTATTTT. Translation gives CASSQESRDTQYF.

J is TRBJ2-5 and V is TRBV7-7; TRBD1 is a possible D gene (5 bases). The length of the CDR3 is 13 residues. Germline loops: CDR1 SSHAT, CDR2 FNYEAQ (reference sequence). Trimming took 5 bases from V and 7 from J, leaving 14 bases between them. The CDR3 DNA is TGTGCCAGCAGCCTACAAGTCCAGGGGACCCAGTACTTC. Translation gives CASSLQVQGTQYF. The whole variable domain, remainder taken from reference TRBV7-7 and TRBJ2-5, is GAGVSQSPRYKVTKRGQDVTLRCDPISSHATLYWYQQALGQGPEFLTYFNYEAQPDKSGLPSDRFSAERPEGSISTLTIQRTEQRDSAMYRCASSLQVQGTQYFGPGTRLLVL.

The chain recombines TRBV9 with TRBJ1-1, with 11 bases lining up with TRBD1. Germline values: CDR1 SGDLS, CDR2 YYNGEE. Losses at the gene ends were 3 bases for V and 4 bases for J; bases not matched to a gene: 8. The CDR3 contains 16 residues. In nucleotides, the CDR3 is TGTGCCAGCAGCGCTACCGCCGGGACAGGGGGCACTGAAGCTTTCTTT. Protein: CASSATAGTGGTEAFF. Full variable domain (rest looked up from reference TRBV9 and TRBJ1-1): DSGVTQTPKHLITATGQRVTLRCSPRSGDLSVYWYQQSLDQGLQFLIQYYNGEERAKGNILERFSAQQFPDLHSELNLSSLELGDSALYFCASSATAGTGGTEAFFGQGTRLTVV.

The rearrangement links TRBV2 to TRBJ2-7; D is perhaps TRBD2 (7 bases). V was trimmed by 3 bases and J by 4 bases, leaving 19 bases between them. The CDR3 has 16 amino acids. CDR1 is SNHLY and CDR2 is FYNNEI in the germline V gene. CDR3 in amino acids: CASSDRGWGGPYEQYF. The CDR3 region has the DNA TGTGCCAGCAGTGATAGGGGCTGGGGGGGCCCATACGAGCAGTACTTC.

The chain uses TRBV14 and TRBJ2-7; no clear D gene. The CDR3 contains 13 residues. V lost 10 bases, J lost 2 bases, and 15 bases lay in between. Germline V gene sequence: CDR1 SGHDN, CDR2 FVKESK. The CDR3 reads CATPQIPPYEQYF. CDR3 nucleotides: TGTGCCACCCCACAGATTCCCCCCTACGAGCAGTACTTC.

The chain couples TRBV7-8 to TRBJ2-7; D gene unclear. CDR1 is SGHVS and CDR2 is FQNEAQ in the germline V gene. This CDR3 comprises 14 residues. V lost 2 bases and J 0 bases, leaving 8 bases between the germline ends. CDR3 nucleotide sequence: TGTGCCAGCAGCTTATTCCAGGACTCCTACGAGCAGTACTTC. Its protein product is CASSLFQDSYEQYF.

The chain is built from TRBV7-2 and TRBJ2-7; 8 bases agree with TRBD2. The V and J ends lost 6 bases and 4 bases, in that order; junction bases with no gene match: 11. The CDR3 spans 15 residues. The germline CDR1 and CDR2 sequences are SGHTA and FQGNSA. The CDR3 spells CASRNGGIAGYEQYF. CDR3 DNA sequence: TGTGCCAGCAGAAACGGGGGAATAGCGGGGTACGAGCAGTACTTC. Full variable domain (missing parts from reference TRBV7-2 and TRBJ2-7): GAGVSQSPSNKVTEKGKDVELRCDPISGHTALYWYRQSLGQGLEFLIYFQGNSAPDKSGLPSDRFSAERTGGSVSTLTIQRTQQEDSAVYLCASRNGGIAGYEQYFGPGTRLTVT.

The rearrangement links TRBV7-9 to TRBJ2-3; D perhaps matches TRBD1 (6 bases). Germline CDR1 reads SEHNR; CDR2 reads FQNEAQ (reference sequence). CDR3 length equals 14 residues. V lost 7 bases, J lost 3 bases, and 14 bases lay in between. CDR3 region: CASTHQGWTDTQYF. The DNA for the CDR3 is TGTGCCAGCACCCACCAGGGGTGGACAGATACGCAGTATTTT.

The chain recombines TRBV4-1 with TRBJ1-4; the D gene is possibly TRBD1 (5 bases). The CDR3 has 15 residues. Germline assignment: CDR1 MGHRA and CDR2 YSYEKL. V was shortened by 5 bases and J by 6 bases, with 16 bases between the two germline ends. The CDR3 region has the DNA TGCGCCAGCAGCATAGGGGTAGAGAGTTATGAAAAACTGTTTTTT. Amino acid sequence: CASSIGVESYEKLFF.